These 3 T cell receptor beta chains share one sample of origin, sequenced in a study of blood T cells in healthy people across ages. Then a second PCR, running about 7 to 11 cycles, was carried out with a sample-barcoded 5' primer and a J-beta primer mix. One entry per CDR3 protein, called by TCRdb with MiXCR from the 5' RACE reads. There are over 950,000 distinct CDR3 sequences in the sample; 51% occur only once, and about a fifth lies in the top ten. The sample consisted of blood. The receptors stem from a woman aged 55-75 years in good health.

The chain employs TRBV7-9 and TRBJ1-4; 7 bases map to TRBD1. Germline trimming cut 8 bases from V and 3 bases from J; bases unmatched to any gene: 3. Looked up from germline, CDR1 is SEHNR and CDR2 is FQNEAQ (reference sequence). This CDR3 contains 13 residues. The CDR3 DNA sequence: TGTGCCAGCGGGACAGTTCCTAATGAAAAACTGTTTTTT. Translating gives CASGTVPNEKLFF.

The gene calls are TRBV10-3 and TRBJ2-3; TRBD2 matches 10 bases. J was trimmed by 4 bases and V by 10 bases; bases with no gene match: 8. From germline, CDR1 is ENHRY and CDR2 SYGVKD. The CDR3 has 14 amino acids. CDR3 sequence (DNA): TGTGCCAATAGAGCGGGAGGGCGGTCAGATACGCAGTATTTT. It encodes CANRAGGRSDTQYF.

This clonotype appeared a few times. V and J are TRBV5-1 and TRBJ2-7; D ambiguous. The germline V and J ends were trimmed by 4 bases and 3 bases, with 11 bases remaining between them. CDR1 is SGHRS, CDR2 YFSETQ, per germline. The CDR3 totals 13 residues. The CDR3 nucleotides are TGCGCCAGCAGCACACGGGCAGGCTACGAGCAGTACTTC. It translates to CASSTRAGYEQYF.